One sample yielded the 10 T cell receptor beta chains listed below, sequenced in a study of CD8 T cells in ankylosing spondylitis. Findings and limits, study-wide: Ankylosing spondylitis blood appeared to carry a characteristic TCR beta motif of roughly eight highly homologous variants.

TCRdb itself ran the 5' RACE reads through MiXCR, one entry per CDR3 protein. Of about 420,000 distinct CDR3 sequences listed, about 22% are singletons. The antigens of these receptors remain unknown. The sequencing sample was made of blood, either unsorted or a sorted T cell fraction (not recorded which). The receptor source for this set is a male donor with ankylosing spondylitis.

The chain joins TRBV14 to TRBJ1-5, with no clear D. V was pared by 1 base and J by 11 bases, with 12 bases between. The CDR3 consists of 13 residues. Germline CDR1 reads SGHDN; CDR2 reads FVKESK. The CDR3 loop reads CASSQAGGGSQHF. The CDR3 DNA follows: TGTGCCAGCAGCCAAGCTGGTGGCGGGTCCCAGCATTTT.

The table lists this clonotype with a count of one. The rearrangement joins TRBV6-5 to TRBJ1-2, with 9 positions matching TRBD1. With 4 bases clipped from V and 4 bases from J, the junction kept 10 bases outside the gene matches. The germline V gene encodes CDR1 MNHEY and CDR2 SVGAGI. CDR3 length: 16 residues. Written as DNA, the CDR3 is TGTGCCAGCAGTTCCCCCCGGGACAGGGTATCCTATGGCTACACCTTC. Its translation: CASSSPRDRVSYGYTF.

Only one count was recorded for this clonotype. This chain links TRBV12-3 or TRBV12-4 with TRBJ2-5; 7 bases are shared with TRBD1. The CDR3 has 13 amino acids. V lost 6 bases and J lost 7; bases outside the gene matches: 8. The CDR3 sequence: CASSTTGRGTQYF. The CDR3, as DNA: TGTGCCAGCAGCACGACAGGGCGTGGGACCCAGTACTTC.

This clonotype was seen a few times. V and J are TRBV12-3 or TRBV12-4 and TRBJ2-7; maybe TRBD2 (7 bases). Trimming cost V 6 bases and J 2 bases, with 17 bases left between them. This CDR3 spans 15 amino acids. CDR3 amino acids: CASSHGPGGTYEQYF. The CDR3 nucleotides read TGTGCCAGCAGCCACGGTCCGGGGGGCACCTACGAGCAGTACTTC.

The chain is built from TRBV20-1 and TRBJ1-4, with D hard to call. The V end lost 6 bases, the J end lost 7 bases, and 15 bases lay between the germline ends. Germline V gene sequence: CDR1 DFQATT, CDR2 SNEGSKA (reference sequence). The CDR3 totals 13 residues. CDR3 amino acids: CSASRSRGEKLFF. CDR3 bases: TGCAGTGCATCGCGGTCCCGGGGTGAAAAACTGTTTTTT.

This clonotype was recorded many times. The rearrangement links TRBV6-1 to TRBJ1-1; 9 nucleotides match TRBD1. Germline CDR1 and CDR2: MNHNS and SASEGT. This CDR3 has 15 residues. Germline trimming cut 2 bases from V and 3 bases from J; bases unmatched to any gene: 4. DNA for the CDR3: TGTGCCAGCAGTGAAAGGACAGGGGCGTACACTGAAGCTTTCTTT. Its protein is CASSERTGAYTEAFF.

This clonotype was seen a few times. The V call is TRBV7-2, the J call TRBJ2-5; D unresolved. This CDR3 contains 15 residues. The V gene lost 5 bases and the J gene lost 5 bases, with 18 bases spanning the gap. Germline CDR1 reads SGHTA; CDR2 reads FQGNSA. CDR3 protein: CASSPLVMSKETQYF. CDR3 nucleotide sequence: TGTGCCAGCAGCCCTCTCGTTATGAGCAAGGAGACCCAGTACTTC.

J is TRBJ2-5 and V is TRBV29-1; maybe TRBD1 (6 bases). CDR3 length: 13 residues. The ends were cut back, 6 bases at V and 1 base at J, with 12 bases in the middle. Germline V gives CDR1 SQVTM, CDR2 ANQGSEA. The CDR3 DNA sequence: TGCAGCGTGCGAGGGACATCCCAAGAGACCCAGTACTTC. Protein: CSVRGTSQETQYF.

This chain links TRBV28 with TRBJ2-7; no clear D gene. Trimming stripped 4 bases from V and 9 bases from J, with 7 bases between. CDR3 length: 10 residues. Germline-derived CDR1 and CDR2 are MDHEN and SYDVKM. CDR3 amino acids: CASSSRRQYF. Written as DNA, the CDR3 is TGTGCCAGCAGTTCCAGGCGGCAGTACTTC.

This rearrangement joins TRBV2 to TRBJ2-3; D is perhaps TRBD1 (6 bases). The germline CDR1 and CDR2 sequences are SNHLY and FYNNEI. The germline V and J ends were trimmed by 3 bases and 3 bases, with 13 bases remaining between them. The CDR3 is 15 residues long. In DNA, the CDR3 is TGTGCCAGCAGTGATCGGACAGTGGTAACAGATACGCAGTATTTT. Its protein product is CASSDRTVVTDTQYF.